This TCR beta chain was profiled in a study of blood T cells in healthy people across ages. Turning to this clonotype: Its target is unknown.

Study findings and constraints: The long-lived group displayed more naive CD4+ cells, plus higher diversity, than the aged donors did. Shifts in expanded clonotypes may have been confounded by donor CMV status, which was unknown.

It was with a sample-barcoded 5' primer and a J-beta primer mix that a second PCR of roughly 7 to 12 cycles was run. From each sample, at least 2.5 million paired-end reads containing CDR3 were obtained. Each CDR3 protein gets one entry after TCRdb re-called the 5' RACE reads with MiXCR. The sample contains 650,000 to 900,000 distinct CDR3 sequences, approximately 67% of which appear only once. The receptor comes from a man aged 30 to 45 in good health. The sample taken for sequencing was blood.

The CDR3 reads CASSPILGTGHHYEQYF. CDR3 bases: TGTGCCAGCAGCCCCATACTAGGGACAGGCCACCACTACGAGCAGTACTTC. This chain connects TRBV3-1 to TRBJ2-5; TRBD1 matches at 8 bases. The DNA end favors TRBJ2-7, so the J call may be wrong. The germline CDR1 and CDR2 sequences are LGHDT and YNNKEL (reference sequence). The CDR3 length is 17 residues.